This is a list of T cell receptor beta chains from one sample in a study of T cells in Graves' hyperthyroidism and ophthalmopathy. TCRdb passed the multiplex PCR reads through MiXCR, listing each CDR3 protein once. Of about 200,000 distinct CDR3 sequences in the sample, about 15% were seen once. Sequencing was carried out using blood. All receptors come from a woman aged 50 to 65 with Graves' hyperthyroidism. The CDR3 runs from the conserved cysteine through the conserved F or W. The D gene is left open where the match is weak. The size of a clone is reported for some rows only, either as once, few or many, or as a class for expanded clones.

>TRBJ1-2|TRBD1|-|TRBV3-1
CASSPGTGKVYGYTF
TGTGCCAGCAGCCCCGGGACAGGGAAGGTCTATGGCTACACCTTC
>TRBJ1-4|-|-|TRBV7-9
CASSPLGLQHEKLFF
TGTGCCAGCAGCCCCTTAGGACTCCAACACGAAAAACTGTTTTTT
>TRBJ2-1|TRBD1|-|TRBV20-1
CSAASGQGVFYNEQFF
TGCAGTGCTGCGAGCGGACAGGGGGTCTTCTACAATGAGCAGTTCTTC
>TRBJ2-1|TRBD2|-|TRBV7-9
CASSLALAGDDEQFF
TGTGCCAGCAGCTTAGCGCTAGCGGGAGACGATGAGCAGTTCTTC
>TRBJ1-1|-|many|TRBV14
CASSQDYRRGSTEAFF
TGTGCCAGCAGCCAAGATTATCGCAGGGGTTCCACTGAAGCTTTCTTT
>TRBJ2-5|-|many|TRBV30
CAWQGNQETQYF
TGTGCCTGGCAGGGAAACCAAGAGACCCAGTACTTC
>TRBJ1-2|-|-|TRBV19
CASSIEASYGYTF
TGTGCCAGTAGTATAGAGGCGAGCTATGGCTACACCTTC
>TRBJ2-7|-|-|TRBV12-3/TRBV12-4
CASALRGPAYEQYF
TGTGCCAGCGCACTCAGGGGTCCCGCCTACGAGCAGTACTTC
>TRBJ2-1|-|many|TRBV12-3/TRBV12-4
CASSLDWLSAGRWNEQFF
TGTGCCAGCAGTTTAGACTGGTTATCGGCAGGTCGGTGGAATGAGCAGTTCTTC
>TRBJ2-7|-|many|TRBV28
CASSVVGKGAGEQYF
TGTGCCAGCAGTGTGGTGGGGAAAGGGGCGGGGGAGCAGTACTTC
>TRBJ2-2|TRBD2|many|TRBV6-1
CASSSGTSFTGELFF
TGTGCCAGCAGCTCCGGGACTAGCTTCACCGGGGAGCTGTTTTTT
>TRBJ2-3|TRBD1|few|TRBV18
CASSLRIGGQGQDTQYF
TGTGCCAGCTCACTACGTATAGGGGGACAGGGGCAAGATACGCAGTATTTT
>TRBJ1-2|TRBD1|-|TRBV15
CATDDPGQGARYGYTF
TGTGCCACCGACGACCCAGGACAGGGGGCTAGGTATGGCTACACCTTC
>TRBJ1-5|-|many|TRBV7-8
CASSLGPDRNQPQHF
TGTGCCAGCAGCTTAGGACCGGATCGCAATCAGCCCCAGCATTTT
>TRBJ2-3|-|many|TRBV24-1
CATSEGQFSTDTQYF
TGTGCCACCAGTGAGGGTCAGTTCAGCACAGATACGCAGTATTTT
>TRBJ2-5|-|few|TRBV5-1
CASSLGRATGETQYF
TGCGCCAGCAGCTTGGGCAGGGCAACAGGAGAGACCCAGTACTTC
>TRBJ1-5|TRBD1|few|TRBV6-4
CASSEGTGGQPQHF
TGTGCCAGCAGCGAAGGGACAGGCGGGCAGCCCCAGCATTTT
>TRBJ2-1|-|many|TRBV6-4
CASSDSGGMGEQFF
TGTGCCAGCAGTGACTCGGGCGGGATGGGTGAGCAGTTCTTC
>TRBJ2-4|-|-|TRBV11-3
CASSLVRNVAKNIQYF
TGTGCCAGCAGCTTAGTCAGAAATGTAGCCAAAAACATTCAGTACTTC
>TRBJ2-2|-|-|TRBV20-1
CSARDSGGVPTGELFF
TGCAGTGCTAGAGATTCAGGGGGGGTCCCCACCGGGGAGCTGTTTTTT
>TRBJ1-5|TRBD1|few|TRBV27
CASSPGTGIGNQPQHF
TGTGCCAGCAGTCCCGGGACAGGGATTGGCAATCAGCCCCAGCATTTT
>TRBJ1-4|TRBD1|many|TRBV28
CASKGQGLTNEKLFF
TGTGCCAGCAAGGGACAGGGATTAACTAATGAAAAACTGTTTTTT